This T cell receptor beta chain stems from a study of T cell responses to AZD1222 COVID-19 vaccine. For this clone: The antigen is unknown.

Study-level points and caveats: After the peak T cell response, and only then, were repertoires sampled.

CDR1 and CDR2 from the germline V gene are SGHKS and YYEKEE (reference sequence). V lost 0 bases and J 5 bases, leaving 9 bases between the germline ends. The CDR3 runs to 14 residues. Here immunoSEQ multiplex PCR was the method, and the copy in TCRdb shows in-frame clones only, minus some. Of about 140,000 clones in the sample, approximately 94% were seen once. V is TRBV5-5 and J is TRBJ1-5; no clear D gene. This sample comprised peripheral blood, obtained on day 0 of AZD1222 vaccination. This TCR was sampled from an adult in good health. The CDR3 loop is CASSLGARDQPQHF. The CDR3 nucleotides read TGTGCCAGCAGCTTGGGGGCCCGGGATCAGCCCCAGCATTTT.